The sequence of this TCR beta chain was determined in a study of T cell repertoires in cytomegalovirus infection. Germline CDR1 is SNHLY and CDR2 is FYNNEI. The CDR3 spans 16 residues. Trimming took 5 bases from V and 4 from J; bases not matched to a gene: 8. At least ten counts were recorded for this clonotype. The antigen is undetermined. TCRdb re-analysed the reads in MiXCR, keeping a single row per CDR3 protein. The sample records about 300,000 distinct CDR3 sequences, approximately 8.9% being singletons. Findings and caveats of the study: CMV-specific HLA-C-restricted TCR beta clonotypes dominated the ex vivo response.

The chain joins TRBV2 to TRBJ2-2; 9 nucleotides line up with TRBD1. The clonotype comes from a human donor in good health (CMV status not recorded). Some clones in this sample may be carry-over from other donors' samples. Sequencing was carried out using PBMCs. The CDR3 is CASSPDRGGGTGELFF. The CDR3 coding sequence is TGTGCCAGCAGTCCAGACAGGGGGGGGGGCACCGGGGAGCTGTTTTTT.